This entry features one T cell receptor beta chain sequence. Its antigen remains unidentified. The data stem from a study of T cell repertoires in cytomegalovirus infection. Study conclusions and caveats: Summed public TCR beta family frequency identified CMV carriers bearing the relevant HLA.

The V gene lost 0 bases and the J gene lost 5 bases, with 8 bases spanning the gap. Germline CDR1 and CDR2: SGHAT and FQNNGV. This CDR3 has 14 amino acids. TCRdb called the reads again in MiXCR, with one record for every CDR3 protein. There are 65,000 to 85,000 distinct CDR3 sequences in the sample; around 28% occur only once, and 59% lies in the top ten. The receptor was derived from a human donor in good health (CMV status not recorded). Some clones in this sample may be carry-over from other donors' samples. This chain links TRBV11-2 with TRBJ2-1, with D hard to call. Material: CD8+ T cells from cultured PBMCs, obtained from culture after CMV antigen stimulation. CDR3 bases: TGTGCCAGCAGCTTAGATGGCTGGAACAATGAGCAGTTCTTC. Translating gives CASSLDGWNNEQFF.